These T cell receptor beta chains were read from a single sample in a study of T cell changes during pregnancy in multiple sclerosis. Some clones are missing from TCRdb's copy, which holds only in-frame ones; the method was immunoSEQ multiplex PCR. The sample has roughly 110,000 clones; just under 95% are singletons. Sequences were derived from peripheral blood, sampled in the third trimester of pregnancy. The receptors shown here come from a female donor in good health, enrolled as a control in a pregnancy study. Both conserved end residues are part of each CDR3. D genes are given only for firm matches. Clone size is not always given. Where it is, it says once, few, many or a class for expanded clones.

size | J | V | D | CDR3 | DNA
- | TRBJ2-7 | TRBV27 | - | CASSSVPSYEQYF | TGTGCCAGCAGTTCTGTCCCCTCCTACGAGCAGTACTTC
once | TRBJ2-1 | TRBV4-3 | TRBD2 | CASSQDPGSGGAINNEQFF | TGCGCCAGCAGCCAAGATCCAGGTAGCGGGGGGGCCATAAACAATGAGCAGTTCTTC
- | TRBJ1-2 | TRBV7-9 | TRBD1 | CASSPDSEWTGGGYTF | TGTGCCAGCAGCCCCGACTCGGAATGGACAGGCGGGGGCTACACCTTC
- | TRBJ1-2 | TRBV19 | - | CASSNRYGYTF | TGTGCCAGCTCTAATCGCTATGGCTACACCTTC
- | TRBJ1-1 | TRBV19 | TRBD1 | CASSMTRGTEAFF | TGTGCCAGTAGTATGACCAGGGGGACTGAAGCTTTCTTT
once | TRBJ2-5 | TRBV7-3 | TRBD2 | CASSSEYSGGLPLIQETQYF | TGTGCCAGCAGCTCCGAATATAGCGGGGGGCTTCCCTTAATTCAAGAGACCCAGTACTTC
- | TRBJ1-5 | TRBV7-2 | - | CASSPSNQPQHF | TGTGCCAGCAGCCCGTCCAATCAGCCCCAGCATTTT
once | TRBJ2-1 | TRBV4-2 | TRBD1 | CASSHAGTGGYNEQFF | TGTGCCAGCAGCCATGCCGGGACAGGGGGTTACAATGAGCAGTTCTTC
- | TRBJ2-6 | TRBV5-1 | - | CASSLTSSPSGANVLTF | TGCGCCAGCAGCTTAACTAGCTCTCCCTCTGGGGCCAACGTCCTGACTTTC
- | TRBJ1-2 | TRBV18 | TRBD1 | CASSPQGVNGYTF | TGTGCCAGCTCGCCCCAGGGGGTGAACGGCTACACCTTC
- | TRBJ1-2 | TRBV6-5 | - | CASRRGGGGEDGYTF | TGTGCCAGCAGGAGGGGAGGCGGAGGAGAGGATGGCTACACCTTC
- | TRBJ1-1 | TRBV6-1 | - | CASSESGGFGTEAFF | TGTGCCAGCAGTGAAAGCGGTGGTTTCGGCACTGAAGCTTTCTTT
- | TRBJ1-1 | TRBV2 | - | CASSEGAYTEAFF | TGTGCCAGCAGTGAAGGGGCCTACACTGAAGCTTTCTTT
- | TRBJ2-2 | TRBV5-4 | TRBD2 | CASSFGLQRGLPGELFF | TGTGCCAGCAGCTTTGGGCTTCAGCGGGGGCTCCCCGGGGAGCTGTTTTTT
- | TRBJ2-2 | TRBV6-4 | - | CASSPENTGELFF | TGTGCCAGCAGCCCAGAGAACACCGGGGAGCTGTTTTTT
- | TRBJ1-2 | TRBV19 | - | CASSIDRVIGAEEGYTF | TGTGCCAGTAGTATAGATCGGGTAATTGGGGCAGAGGAAGGCTACACCTTC
- | TRBJ2-1 | TRBV11-2 | - | CASSLSNAGEFF | TGTGCCAGCAGCTTATCCAATGCCGGGGAGTTCTTC
- | TRBJ1-2 | TRBV7-9 | - | CASAANYGYTF | TGTGCCAGCGCAGCTAACTATGGCTACACCTTC
- | TRBJ1-2 | TRBV5-5 | - | CASSLANGRRDGYTF | TGTGCCAGCAGCTTGGCCAACGGGAGGAGGGACGGCTACACCTTC
- | TRBJ1-1 | TRBV18 | TRBD1 | CASSLTGTGLWGTEAFF | TGTGCCAGCTCACTCACCGGGACAGGGCTCTGGGGAACTGAAGCTTTCTTT
- | TRBJ2-1 | TRBV13 | TRBD2 | CASSLEGAGAYNEQFF | TGTGCCAGCAGCTTAGAGGGAGCGGGGGCCTACAATGAGCAGTTCTTC
- | TRBJ2-7 | TRBV7-9 | TRBD1 | CASSSILPTGAVREQYF | TGTGCCAGCAGCTCCATACTACCGACAGGGGCGGTACGGGAGCAGTACTTC
- | TRBJ1-2 | TRBV18 | - | CASSGSARDYGYTF | TGTGCCAGCTCGGGGTCTGCCAGGGACTATGGCTACACCTTC
- | TRBJ1-1 | TRBV30 | - | CAWSKQGPTEAFF | TGTGCCTGGAGTAAACAGGGACCCACTGAAGCTTTCTTT
- | TRBJ2-6 | TRBV6-1 | - | CANTPGVSGANVLTF | TGTGCCAACACCCCGGGGGTCTCTGGGGCCAACGTCCTGACTTTC
- | TRBJ2-1 | TRBV7-9 | - | CASSLSLTNEQFF | TGTGCCAGCAGCCTGAGCCTCACCAATGAGCAGTTCTTC
- | TRBJ2-1 | TRBV19 | TRBD1 | CASEDRAFLPLRYNEQFF | TGTGCCAGCGAGGACAGGGCCTTCCTTCCTCTTCGCTACAATGAGCAGTTCTTC